This is a list of T cell receptor beta chains from one sample in a study of TIL therapy for anti-PD-1-resistant metastatic lung cancer. Libraries were prepared by immunoSEQ multiplex PCR; TCRdb keeps only in-frame clonotypes and omits some of them. Of some 43,000 clones listed, 79% were seen once; the top ten hold over 13%. The sample was blood, taken at baseline. These receptor sequences come from a man in his 70s with non-small cell lung cancer. The CDR3 runs from the conserved cysteine through the conserved F or W. Fields, in order: V gene, J gene, clone size, D gene, CDR3 protein, CDR3 DNA. D genes are given only for firm matches. Clone size is given for some rows only: seen once, a few or many times, or a class if the clone is expanded.

v_call: TRBV27
j_call: TRBJ2-7
clone_size: -
d_call: -
cdr3_aa: CASGDRWEQYF
cdr3_nt: TGTGCCAGCGGCGACAGGTGGGAGCAGTACTTC

v_call: TRBV29-1
j_call: TRBJ2-3
clone_size: once
d_call: TRBD2
cdr3_aa: CSVERPSGNTDTQYF
cdr3_nt: TGCAGCGTTGAACGGCCTAGCGGGAACACAGATACGCAGTATTTT

v_call: TRBV28
j_call: TRBJ1-2
clone_size: -
d_call: -
cdr3_aa: CASVQQGTNYGYTF
cdr3_nt: TGTGCCAGCGTCCAACAGGGAACTAACTATGGCTACACCTTC

v_call: TRBV5-1
j_call: TRBJ2-1
clone_size: -
d_call: TRBD2
cdr3_aa: CASSSATSGRTGTYNEQFF
cdr3_nt: TGCGCCAGCAGCTCGGCGACTAGCGGGAGAACAGGGACCTACAATGAGCAGTTCTTC

v_call: TRBV19
j_call: TRBJ2-1
clone_size: once
d_call: TRBD2
cdr3_aa: CASSIKREMGEQFF
cdr3_nt: TGTGCCAGTAGTATCAAGCGGGAGATGGGTGAGCAGTTCTTC

v_call: TRBV7-3
j_call: TRBJ2-3
clone_size: -
d_call: TRBD1
cdr3_aa: CASSLGGAGTDTQYF
cdr3_nt: TGTGCCAGCAGCCTAGGGGGCGCAGGCACAGATACGCAGTATTTT

v_call: TRBV25-1
j_call: TRBJ2-5
clone_size: -
d_call: TRBD1
cdr3_aa: CASSSDRVGETQYF
cdr3_nt: TGTGCCAGCAGTTCCGACAGGGTGGGGGAGACCCAGTACTTC

v_call: TRBV9
j_call: TRBJ2-1
clone_size: -
d_call: TRBD2
cdr3_aa: CASSVGLAGGIEQFF
cdr3_nt: TGTGCCAGCAGCGTAGGCCTAGCGGGAGGTATTGAGCAGTTCTTC

v_call: TRBV11-2
j_call: TRBJ1-5
clone_size: -
d_call: -
cdr3_aa: CASRRVYSNQPQHF
cdr3_nt: TGTGCCAGCCGTAGGGTTTATAGCAATCAGCCCCAGCATTTT

v_call: TRBV27
j_call: TRBJ2-1
clone_size: -
d_call: TRBD2
cdr3_aa: CASSILAGGVPNEQFF
cdr3_nt: TGTGCCAGCAGTATCCTAGCGGGAGGAGTTCCCAATGAGCAGTTCTTC

v_call: TRBV4-1
j_call: TRBJ1-5
clone_size: -
d_call: -
cdr3_aa: CASSQEDSPYQPQHF
cdr3_nt: TGCGCCAGCAGCCAAGAAGACAGCCCCTATCAGCCCCAGCATTTT

v_call: TRBV7-3
j_call: TRBJ2-3
clone_size: -
d_call: -
cdr3_aa: CASKDGSSRTDTQYF
cdr3_nt: TGTGCCAGCAAGGACGGGAGCTCGCGCACAGATACGCAGTATTTT

v_call: TRBV7-6
j_call: TRBJ2-7
clone_size: -
d_call: -
cdr3_aa: CASSLGLQLEQYF
cdr3_nt: TGTGCCAGCAGTTTGGGACTTCAACTCGAGCAGTACTTC

v_call: TRBV12-5
j_call: TRBJ2-1
clone_size: -
d_call: TRBD2
cdr3_aa: CASGPGTSGTRNEQFF
cdr3_nt: TGTGCTAGTGGTCCGGGGACTAGCGGGACGCGGAATGAGCAGTTCTTC

v_call: TRBV21-1
j_call: TRBJ1-2
clone_size: -
d_call: -
cdr3_aa: CASFWYGGSYGYTF
cdr3_nt: TGTGCCAGCTTTTGGTACGGTGGTAGCTATGGCTACACCTTC

v_call: TRBV4-1
j_call: TRBJ1-6
clone_size: -
d_call: -
cdr3_aa: CASSQGGRDNSPLHF
cdr3_nt: TGCGCCAGCAGCCAGGGGGGACGGGATAATTCACCCCTCCACTTT

v_call: TRBV7-7
j_call: TRBJ2-7
clone_size: -
d_call: TRBD1
cdr3_aa: CASSQTGGEQYF
cdr3_nt: TGTGCCAGCAGCCAGACAGGGGGCGAGCAGTACTTC

v_call: TRBV7-8
j_call: TRBJ2-3
clone_size: -
d_call: -
cdr3_aa: CASSLNTGDTDTQYF
cdr3_nt: TGTGCCAGCAGCTTAAATACGGGGGACACAGATACGCAGTATTTT

v_call: TRBV11-2
j_call: TRBJ2-1
clone_size: -
d_call: -
cdr3_aa: CASSSRISYNEQFF
cdr3_nt: TGTGCCAGCAGCTCTAGGATTTCCTACAATGAGCAGTTCTTC

v_call: TRBV29-1
j_call: TRBJ1-2
clone_size: once
d_call: TRBD1
cdr3_aa: CSAASRTGGNYGYTF
cdr3_nt: TGCAGCGCCGCCTCGAGGACAGGGGGGAATTATGGCTACACCTTC

v_call: TRBV9
j_call: TRBJ2-5
clone_size: -
d_call: TRBD1
cdr3_aa: CASSVGTGGEETQYF
cdr3_nt: TGTGCCAGCAGCGTGGGGACAGGGGGCGAAGAGACCCAGTACTTC

v_call: TRBV6-5
j_call: TRBJ2-5
clone_size: -
d_call: -
cdr3_aa: CASSYLAGDRGTQYF
cdr3_nt: TGTGCCAGCAGTTATTTGGCAGGCGATCGAGGAACCCAGTACTTC

v_call: TRBV4-3
j_call: TRBJ2-1
clone_size: -
d_call: -
cdr3_aa: CASSQARASNNEQFF
cdr3_nt: TGCGCCAGCAGCCAAGCGAGGGCTAGCAACAATGAGCAGTTCTTC

v_call: TRBV2
j_call: TRBJ2-2
clone_size: -
d_call: -
cdr3_aa: CASNRATGELFF
cdr3_nt: TGTGCCAGCAACCGGGCCACCGGGGAGCTGTTTTTT

v_call: TRBV9
j_call: TRBJ1-1
clone_size: -
d_call: -
cdr3_aa: CASSVLSSATEAFF
cdr3_nt: TGTGCCAGCAGCGTTTTATCCTCCGCCACTGAAGCTTTCTTT

v_call: TRBV5-6
j_call: TRBJ2-3
clone_size: -
d_call: -
cdr3_aa: CASSTSRGRTDTQYF
cdr3_nt: TGTGCCAGCAGCACGTCGCGGGGCAGGACAGATACGCAGTATTTT

v_call: TRBV29-1
j_call: TRBJ1-2
clone_size: -
d_call: TRBD1
cdr3_aa: CSVEADRGYGYTF
cdr3_nt: TGCAGCGTTGAAGCAGACAGGGGTTATGGCTACACCTTC

v_call: TRBV28
j_call: TRBJ2-2
clone_size: -
d_call: -
cdr3_aa: CASRRWRELFF
cdr3_nt: TGTGCCAGCAGGAGGTGGCGGGAGCTGTTTTTT

v_call: TRBV30
j_call: TRBJ2-6
clone_size: few
d_call: -
cdr3_aa: CASEGGSGANVLTF
cdr3_nt: TGTGCCTCCGAGGGGGGGTCTGGGGCCAACGTCCTGACTTTC

v_call: TRBV4-1
j_call: TRBJ2-7
clone_size: -
d_call: -
cdr3_aa: CASSQTSGNRDYEQYF
cdr3_nt: TGTGCCAGCAGCCAAACCTCAGGGAATCGAGACTACGAGCAGTACTTC

v_call: TRBV28
j_call: TRBJ2-7
clone_size: -
d_call: TRBD1
cdr3_aa: CAIRGGDRGLYEQYF
cdr3_nt: TGTGCCATAAGAGGGGGTGACAGGGGTCTGTACGAGCAGTACTTC

v_call: TRBV9
j_call: TRBJ2-7
clone_size: -
d_call: -
cdr3_aa: CASSADSPYEQYF
cdr3_nt: TGTGCCAGCAGCGCAGACAGCCCCTACGAGCAGTACTTC

v_call: TRBV5-1
j_call: TRBJ2-1
clone_size: -
d_call: -
cdr3_aa: CASSLSPVSGTSYNEQFF
cdr3_nt: TGCGCCAGCAGCTTGTCTCCTGTGTCGGGAACCTCCTACAATGAGCAGTTCTTC

v_call: TRBV5-4
j_call: TRBJ2-2
clone_size: -
d_call: -
cdr3_aa: CASSLERGSGELFF
cdr3_nt: TGTGCCAGCAGCTTGGAGCGTGGGTCCGGGGAGCTGTTTTTT

v_call: TRBV28
j_call: TRBJ2-7
clone_size: -
d_call: -
cdr3_aa: CASSSADRSTYEQYF
cdr3_nt: TGTGCCAGCAGTTCGGCTGATCGAAGTACCTACGAGCAGTACTTC

v_call: TRBV21-1
j_call: TRBJ1-1
clone_size: -
d_call: -
cdr3_aa: CASSNKGRMNTEAFF
cdr3_nt: TGTGCCAGCAGCAATAAGGGGCGGATGAACACTGAAGCTTTCTTT

v_call: TRBV5-1
j_call: TRBJ1-2
clone_size: few
d_call: -
cdr3_aa: CASSLVQGSSVYGYTF
cdr3_nt: TGCGCCAGCAGCTTGGTACAGGGAAGCTCGGTCTATGGCTACACCTTC

v_call: TRBV11-3
j_call: TRBJ2-3
clone_size: -
d_call: TRBD1
cdr3_aa: CASSQTGGSGTDTQYF
cdr3_nt: TGTGCCAGCAGCCAGACAGGGGGTTCGGGCACAGATACGCAGTATTTT

v_call: TRBV5-4
j_call: TRBJ2-3
clone_size: -
d_call: -
cdr3_aa: CASSFRANTDTQYF
cdr3_nt: TGTGCCAGCAGCTTCCGGGCGAACACAGATACGCAGTATTTT

v_call: TRBV11-3
j_call: TRBJ2-7
clone_size: few
d_call: TRBD1
cdr3_aa: CASSLGKVGTGPYEQYF
cdr3_nt: TGTGCCAGCAGCTTAGGTAAAGTTGGGACAGGACCGTACGAGCAGTACTTC

v_call: TRBV5-6
j_call: TRBJ1-2
clone_size: -
d_call: -
cdr3_aa: CASSAGTGGNYGYTF
cdr3_nt: TGTGCCAGCAGCGCCGGGACTGGGGGTAACTATGGCTACACCTTC

v_call: TRBV7-9
j_call: TRBJ1-1
clone_size: -
d_call: -
cdr3_aa: CASSSQGKGTEAFF
cdr3_nt: TGTGCCAGCAGCTCCCAGGGGAAAGGGACTGAAGCTTTCTTT

v_call: TRBV10-1
j_call: TRBJ2-3
clone_size: -
d_call: -
cdr3_aa: CASSESGASTDTQYF
cdr3_nt: TGCGCCAGCAGTGAATCGGGAGCGAGCACAGATACGCAGTATTTT

v_call: TRBV19
j_call: TRBJ2-7
clone_size: once
d_call: TRBD2
cdr3_aa: CASSMSGNYYEQYF
cdr3_nt: TGTGCCAGTAGTATGAGCGGGAACTACTACGAGCAGTACTTC

v_call: TRBV21-1
j_call: TRBJ2-7
clone_size: few
d_call: -
cdr3_aa: CASSPSKGYEQYF
cdr3_nt: TGTGCCAGCAGCCCTTCTAAGGGGTACGAGCAGTACTTC

v_call: TRBV28
j_call: TRBJ2-7
clone_size: few
d_call: -
cdr3_aa: CASSLVGPGEQYF
cdr3_nt: TGTGCCAGCAGTTTGGTAGGTCCCGGGGAGCAGTACTTC

v_call: TRBV5-1
j_call: TRBJ1-5
clone_size: -
d_call: -
cdr3_aa: CASSLGETVGNQPQHF
cdr3_nt: TGCGCCAGCAGCTTGGGCGAGACAGTTGGAAATCAGCCCCAGCATTTT

v_call: TRBV14
j_call: TRBJ1-5
clone_size: once
d_call: TRBD1
cdr3_aa: CASSQVPGQGAASQPQHF
cdr3_nt: TGTGCCAGCAGCCAAGTCCCGGGACAGGGGGCGGCAAGTCAGCCCCAGCATTTT

v_call: TRBV6-5
j_call: TRBJ2-7
clone_size: -
d_call: TRBD2
cdr3_aa: CASRPEAGTLYEQYF
cdr3_nt: TGTGCCAGCAGACCCGAAGCGGGGACGTTATACGAGCAGTACTTC

v_call: TRBV7-2
j_call: TRBJ1-2
clone_size: -
d_call: -
cdr3_aa: CASSLATLNYGYTF
cdr3_nt: TGTGCCAGCAGCTTAGCTACATTAAACTATGGCTACACCTTC

v_call: TRBV7-2
j_call: TRBJ2-1
clone_size: -
d_call: -
cdr3_aa: CASSSTAYEQFF
cdr3_nt: TGTGCCAGCAGCTCGACCGCCTATGAGCAGTTCTTC

v_call: TRBV7-9
j_call: TRBJ1-1
clone_size: -
d_call: -
cdr3_aa: CASTGTGLVLSSEAFF
cdr3_nt: TGTGCCAGCACCGGGACCGGTTTGGTCCTGTCGTCTGAAGCTTTCTTT

v_call: TRBV5-8
j_call: TRBJ2-7
clone_size: few
d_call: -
cdr3_aa: CASSTRTVTYEQYF
cdr3_nt: TGTGCCAGCAGCACCAGGACGGTCACCTACGAGCAGTACTTC

v_call: TRBV7-8
j_call: TRBJ1-1
clone_size: -
d_call: TRBD1
cdr3_aa: CASSFGTGNTEAFF
cdr3_nt: TGTGCCAGCAGCTTCGGGACAGGGAACACTGAAGCTTTCTTT